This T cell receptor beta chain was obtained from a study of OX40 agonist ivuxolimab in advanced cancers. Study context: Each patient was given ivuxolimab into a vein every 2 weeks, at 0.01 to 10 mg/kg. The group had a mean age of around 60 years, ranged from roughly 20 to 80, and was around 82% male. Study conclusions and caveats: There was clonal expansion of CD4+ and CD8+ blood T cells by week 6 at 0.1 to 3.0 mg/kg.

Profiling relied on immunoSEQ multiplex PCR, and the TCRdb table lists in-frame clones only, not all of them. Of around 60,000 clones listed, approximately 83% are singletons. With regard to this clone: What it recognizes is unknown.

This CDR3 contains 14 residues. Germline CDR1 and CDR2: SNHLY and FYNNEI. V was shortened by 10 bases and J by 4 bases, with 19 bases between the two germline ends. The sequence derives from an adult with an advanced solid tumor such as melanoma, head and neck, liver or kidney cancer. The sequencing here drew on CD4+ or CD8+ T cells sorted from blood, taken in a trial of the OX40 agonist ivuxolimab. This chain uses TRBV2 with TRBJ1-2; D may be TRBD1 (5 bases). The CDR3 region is CATQIGGFFYGYTF. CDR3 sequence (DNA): TGTGCCACTCAGATTGGGGGTTTTTTCTATGGCTACACCTTC.